These 15 T cell receptor beta chains were sequenced from one sample in a study of vaccination effects on CD4 cells after COVID-19. Viral peptide pools were used in the ViraFEST assay to expand antigen-specific CD4+ T cells, and sequencing came afterward. Researchers isolated CD4+ T cells once roughly nine days of culture had elapsed. Participants got two doses of BNT162b2 or mRNA-1273 vaccine. This table comes from immunoSEQ multiplex PCR, and its TCRdb copy is limited to in-frame clones, with some not included. This sample has fewer than 35,000 clones, with almost 75% found just once. No antigen has been assigned to these receptors. The sample here was CD4+ T cells from PBMCs cultured with HCoV-229E spike peptides, taken after COVID-19 vaccination. These receptors originate from a human donor who received a COVID-19 vaccine.

The V and J genes are TRBV5-6 and TRBJ1-5; D gene unclear. CDR3 length equals 13 residues. Deletions cut 2 bases from V and 4 bases from J, with 7 bases between. The germline gives CDR1 SGHDT, CDR2 YYEEEE. In nucleotides, the CDR3 is TGTGCCAGCAGCTTTGTTGGGAATCAGCCCCAGCATTTT. Its translation is CASSFVGNQPQHF. Full variable domain (rest looked up from reference TRBV5-6 and TRBJ1-5): DAGVTQSPTHLIKTRGQQVTLRCSPKSGHDTVSWYQQALGQGPQFIFQYYEEEERQRGNFPDRFSGHQFPNYSSELNVNALLLGDSALYLCASSFVGNQPQHFGDGTRLSIL.

The chain couples TRBV2 to TRBJ1-5; D perhaps matches TRBD1 (6 bases). The germline gives CDR1 SNHLY, CDR2 FYNNEI. The length of the CDR3 is 15 residues. Trimming shortened V by 2 bases and J by 5 bases, and 13 bases separated the two germline ends. The CDR3: CASSELGGVDQPQHF. CDR3 coding DNA: TGTGCCAGCAGTGAATTGGGGGGCGTAGATCAGCCCCAGCATTTT.

The chain links TRBV25-1 to TRBJ2-2, with 7 bases aligning to TRBD1. The V segment lost 2 bases and the J segment 5 bases; nucleotides outside the gene matches: 8. Germline V lookup: CDR1 MGHDK, CDR2 SYGVNS. The CDR3 length is 16 residues. The CDR3 DNA reads TGTGCCAGCAGTGAACAAACCGGGACAGTGACCGGGGAGCTGTTTTTT. This gives the protein CASSEQTGTVTGELFF.

J is TRBJ2-6 and V is TRBV7-8, with 9 bases identical to TRBD1. Losses at the gene ends were 4 bases for V and 4 bases for J; bases not matched to a gene: 11. Germline values: CDR1 SGHVS, CDR2 FQNEAQ. The CDR3 spans 18 residues. The CDR3 protein is CASSSVPGQGSGANVLTF. The CDR3 nucleotides are TGTGCCAGCAGCTCGGTCCCGGGACAGGGATCAGGGGCCAACGTCCTGACTTTC.

The chain links TRBV5-1 to TRBJ2-1; 9 nucleotides match TRBD2. This CDR3 is 16 amino acids long. Germline loops: CDR1 SGHRS, CDR2 YFSETQ. V lost 0 bases, J lost 2 bases, and 3 bases stayed unmatched. CDR3 DNA sequence: TGCGCCAGCAGCTTGGGCGGGGGGGCTACCTACAATGAGCAGTTCTTC. It specifies CASSLGGGATYNEQFF. The variable domain in full, completed from reference TRBV5-1 and TRBJ2-1, reads KAGVTQTPRYLIKTRGQQVTLSCSPISGHRSVSWYQQTPGQGLQFLFEYFSETQRNKGNFPGRFSGRQFSNSRSEMNVSTLELGDSALYLCASSLGGGATYNEQFFGPGTRLTVL.

The chain is built from TRBV9 and TRBJ1-2; D gene uncertain. Germline V gives CDR1 SGDLS, CDR2 YYNGEE. The CDR3 is 14 residues long. V shed 0 bases and J shed 0 bases, with 6 bases lying between them. This chain's CDR3 is CASSVGIANYGYTF. CDR3 DNA sequence: TGTGCCAGCAGCGTAGGAATAGCTAACTATGGCTACACCTTC.

The rearrangement uses TRBV19 and TRBJ1-1, with 7 bases fitting TRBD1. The ends lost 5 bases at V and 10 bases at J; junction bases unmatched: 13. Germline V lookup: CDR1 LNHDA, CDR2 SQIVND (reference sequence). The CDR3 totals 14 residues. The CDR3 sequence is CASSRQGRGSGAFF. The CDR3 coding sequence is TGTGCCAGTAGTCGACAGGGTAGGGGTTCTGGAGCTTTCTTT.

The rearrangement joins TRBV7-9 to TRBJ2-5, with 12 positions matching TRBD2. Trimming cost V 5 bases and J 5 bases; bases outside gene matches: 9. This CDR3 region has 16 residues. Germline loops: CDR1 SEHNR, CDR2 FQNEAQ (reference sequence). The CDR3 nucleotides are TGTGCCAGCAGCCCCAGACTAGCGGGGGCCGAGGAGACCCAGTACTTC. The encoded protein is CASSPRLAGAEETQYF.

This sequence joins TRBV7-2 and TRBJ2-7, with D perhaps matching TRBD2 (5 bases). In germline, CDR1 is SGHTA, CDR2 FQGNSA. This CDR3 contains 14 residues. Trimming stripped 11 bases from V and 3 bases from J, with 20 bases between. CDR3 nucleotide sequence: TGTGCCTCCGGGGTAGGGCCATTTCTCTACGAGCAGTACTTC. Translation gives CASGVGPFLYEQYF.

The CDR3 coding sequence is TGTGCCAGCAGACCCCAGGGGGCCCATAACTATGGCTACACCTTC. This translates into CASRPQGAHNYGYTF. J is TRBJ1-2 and V is TRBV6-5; 8 nucleotides line up with TRBD1. Germline-derived CDR1 and CDR2 are MNHEY and SVGAGI. The ends lost 6 bases at V and 1 base at J; junction bases unmatched: 7. The CDR3 is 15 residues long.

This clone was seen only a few times. The chain joins TRBV4-1 to TRBJ2-7; 7 bases line up with TRBD2. There are 16 residues in the CDR3. CDR1 MGHRA and CDR2 YSYEKL come from the germline V gene. V was clipped by 3 bases and J by 2 bases; unmatched bases: 10. In DNA, the CDR3 is TGCGCCAGCAGCCATCTACTTACGGGGGGACCCTACGAGCAGTACTTC. This sequence encodes CASSHLLTGGPYEQYF.

The rearrangement joins TRBV15 to TRBJ2-7; D may be TRBD1 (6 bases). The CDR3 is made up of 15 amino acids. Germline V gene data show CDR1 as LNHNV and CDR2 as YYDKDF (reference sequence). V lost 3 bases, J lost 2 bases, and 14 bases lay in between. This CDR3 reads CATSSRGRGTYEQYF. The DNA for the CDR3 is TGTGCCACCAGCAGCCGGGGCAGGGGCACCTACGAGCAGTACTTC.

The chain joins TRBV27 to TRBJ2-5; 10 nucleotides align to TRBD1. The CDR3 is made up of 14 amino acids. Germline loops: CDR1 MNHEY, CDR2 SMNVEV (reference sequence). V was pared by 3 bases and J by 7 bases, with 5 bases of the junction left unmatched. The CDR3 DNA sequence: TGTGCCAGCAGTTTGGGGACAGGGGAATGGACCCAGTACTTC. Protein: CASSLGTGEWTQYF.

This clone is judged large. The chain uses TRBV5-1 and TRBJ2-5, with no clear D. Trimming pared 6 bases from V and 2 bases from J, leaving 14 bases between. CDR3 length equals 14 residues. Germline V gene lookup returns CDR1 SGHRS and CDR2 YFSETQ. The DNA of the CDR3 is TGCGCCAGCAATACGGCCGACGGACAAGAGACCCAGTACTTC. Protein sequence: CASNTADGQETQYF.

The V call is TRBV5-4, the J call TRBJ2-7; 10 bases match TRBD2. The CDR3 has 15 amino acids. V lost 0 bases to trimming and J lost 4 bases; unmatched junction nucleotides: 4. In germline, CDR1 is SGHNT, CDR2 YYREEE (reference sequence). In DNA, the CDR3 is TGTGCCAGCAGCTTGGCCCTAGCGGGAGTATACGAGCAGTACTTC. It translates to CASSLALAGVYEQYF.